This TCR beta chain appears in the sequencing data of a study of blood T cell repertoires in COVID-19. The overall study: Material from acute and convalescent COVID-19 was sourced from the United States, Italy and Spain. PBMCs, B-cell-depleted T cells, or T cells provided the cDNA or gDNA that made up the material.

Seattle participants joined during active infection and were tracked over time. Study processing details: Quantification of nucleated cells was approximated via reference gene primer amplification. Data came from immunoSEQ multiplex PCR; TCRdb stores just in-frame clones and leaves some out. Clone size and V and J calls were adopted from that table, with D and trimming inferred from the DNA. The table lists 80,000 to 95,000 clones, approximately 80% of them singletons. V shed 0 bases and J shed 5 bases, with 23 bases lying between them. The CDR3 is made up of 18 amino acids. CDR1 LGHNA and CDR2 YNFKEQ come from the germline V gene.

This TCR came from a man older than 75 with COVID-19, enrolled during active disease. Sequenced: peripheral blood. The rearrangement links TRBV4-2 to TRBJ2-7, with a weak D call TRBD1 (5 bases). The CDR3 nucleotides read TGTGCCAGCAGCCAAGATGCCCATAGGGCCAGGGAAGGAGACGAGCAGTACTTC. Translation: CASSQDAHRAREGDEQYF.